This T cell receptor (beta chain) was observed in a study of CD8+ T cells in alopecia areata. Per germline, CDR1 SGHRS and CDR2 YFSETQ. CDR3 size: 15 residues. With 4 bases removed from V and 1 base from J, the gap between germline ends came to 14 bases. It was cDNA, reverse transcribed from extracted RNA, that served as the sequencing template. TCRdb's copy holds only in-frame clones and misses some; the assay was immunoSEQ multiplex PCR. The repertoire holds 130,000 or so clones, with about 50% as singletons. The investigators collected lesional scalp punch biopsies and peripheral blood from alopecia areata patients. Both CD4+ and CD8+ T cells were separated by sorting PBMCs. The count of this clone is one.

Sequencing was performed on CD8+ T cells sorted from blood, taken at week 0. The source of this sequence is a human donor with alopecia areata. V usage is TRBV5-1 and J usage is TRBJ1-1; the D is unclear. The CDR3 DNA sequence: TGCGCCAGCAGCACGGCGGCAGAACCGAACACTGAAGCTTTCTTT. Amino acid sequence: CASSTAAEPNTEAFF.